This T cell receptor (beta chain) derives from a study of precursors of human CD4 cytotoxic T cells (dated by TCRdb to 2016 to 2018). At the level of the whole study: In total, around 15 donors contributed CD4+ memory subsets to the bulk TCR-seq analysis. Sequences for both the TCRalpha and TCRbeta chains came out of the TCR-seq analysis of about 13 donors (table S7). The study at large found these results: Some bulk TCR-seq comparisons included only 13 of the 14 donors, suggesting not every subset was available for every donor. Expanded effector clonotypes made up a larger fraction of IL-7Rhigh TEMRA clonotypes than of TEM or TCM clonotypes. According to the authors, a human observational design cannot definitively establish the direction of differentiation between precursor and effector cells. Compared with TCM and TEM subsets, the IL-7Rhigh and IL-7R- TEMRA subsets had more restricted TCR repertoires, with lower diversity and more expanded clonotypes.

CDR1 and CDR2, per the germline V gene (reference sequence), are DFQATT and SNEGSKA. Spanning cysteine to phenylalanine, the CDR3 consists of 14 amino acids. Only the CDR3 portion is preserved as DNA: 42 bases, with reading frame beginning at the first base. The junction shows trimming of 5 bases on V and 3 bases on J, plus 16 bases between the germline ends. Bulk UMI-based TCR sequencing was performed on four sorted CD4+ memory subsets (TCM, TEM, IL-7Rhigh TEMRA, IL-7R- TEMRA) to test a precursor-effector relationship among CD4 cytotoxic T cells. Cells were obtained from peripheral blood mononuclear cells isolated from human blood. Details on this clonotype: Which antigen it targets is not known. One base away there is no much larger clone; base qualities are not given.

The reads were generated on an Illumina MiSeq. The source study handled its data this way. The Shannon-Wiener index, calculated in VDJtools, was used to measure repertoire diversity. A TCRbeta clonotype was considered expanded if its clonotype frequency was 3 or more. TCRdb applied fastp at Q25 and MiXCR to the public reads, then kept only in-frame beta chains. Rows are combined by CDR3 protein, so each entry shows the most common genes and DNA. TCRdb, not the original authors, processed these V and J calls. The sample records a few hundred distinct CDR3 sequences, under 40% of which are singletons. The top ten constitute about 60% of the sample.

The chain couples TRBV20-1 to TRBJ2-5, and the D gene may be TRBD1, 5 bases matching. The sequenced sample consisted of memory CD4+ T cells from blood (PBMCs). The TCR was taken from a human donor in good health. The nucleotides read TGCAGTGCTTTGAGCCGGACAAGGAAAGAGACCCAGTACTTC. The translation is CSALSRTRKETQYF.